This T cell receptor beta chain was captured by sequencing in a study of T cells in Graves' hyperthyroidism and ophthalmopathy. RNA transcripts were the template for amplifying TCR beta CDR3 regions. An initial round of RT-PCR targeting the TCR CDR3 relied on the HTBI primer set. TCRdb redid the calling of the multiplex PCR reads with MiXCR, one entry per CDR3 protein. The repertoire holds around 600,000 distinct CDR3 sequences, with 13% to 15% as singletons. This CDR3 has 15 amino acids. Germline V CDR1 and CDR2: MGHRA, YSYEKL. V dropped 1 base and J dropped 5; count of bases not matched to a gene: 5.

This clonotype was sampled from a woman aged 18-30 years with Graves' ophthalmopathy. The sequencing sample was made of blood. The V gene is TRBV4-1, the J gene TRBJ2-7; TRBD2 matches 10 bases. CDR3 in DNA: TGCGCCAGCAGCCAAGTACTAGCGGGGCGGGACGAGCAGTACTTC. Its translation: CASSQVLAGRDEQYF.